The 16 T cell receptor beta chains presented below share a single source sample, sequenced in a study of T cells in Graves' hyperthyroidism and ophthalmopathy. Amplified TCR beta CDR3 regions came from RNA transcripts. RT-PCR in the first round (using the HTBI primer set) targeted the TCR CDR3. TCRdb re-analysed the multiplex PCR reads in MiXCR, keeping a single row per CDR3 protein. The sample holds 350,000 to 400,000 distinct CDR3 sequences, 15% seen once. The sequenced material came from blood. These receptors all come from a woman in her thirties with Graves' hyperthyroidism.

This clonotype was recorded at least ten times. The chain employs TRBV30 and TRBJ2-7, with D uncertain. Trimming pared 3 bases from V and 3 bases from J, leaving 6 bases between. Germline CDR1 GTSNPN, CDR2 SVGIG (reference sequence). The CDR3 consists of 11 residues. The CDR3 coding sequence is TGTGCCTGGAGGTCTAGCTACGAGCAGTACTTC. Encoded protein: CAWRSSYEQYF.

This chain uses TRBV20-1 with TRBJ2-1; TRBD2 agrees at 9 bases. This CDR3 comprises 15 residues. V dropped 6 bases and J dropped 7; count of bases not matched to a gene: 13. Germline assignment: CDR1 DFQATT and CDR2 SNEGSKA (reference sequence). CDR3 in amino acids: CSASPLASGINEQFF. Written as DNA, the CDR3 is TGCAGTGCCAGCCCCCTGGCTAGCGGGATTAATGAGCAGTTCTTC.

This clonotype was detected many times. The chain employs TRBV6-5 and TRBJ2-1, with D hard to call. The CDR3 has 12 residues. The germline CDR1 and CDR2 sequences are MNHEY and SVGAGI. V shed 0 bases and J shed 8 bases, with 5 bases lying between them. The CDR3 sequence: CASSYSSDEQFF. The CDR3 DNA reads TGTGCCAGCAGTTACTCCTCCGATGAGCAGTTCTTC.

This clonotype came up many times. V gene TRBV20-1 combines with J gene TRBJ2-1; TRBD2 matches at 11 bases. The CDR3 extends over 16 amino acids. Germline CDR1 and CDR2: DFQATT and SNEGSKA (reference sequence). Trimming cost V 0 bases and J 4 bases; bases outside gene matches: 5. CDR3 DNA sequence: TGCAGTGCTAGAGAGCCCGGGACTAGCGGTTACAATGAGCAGTTCTTC. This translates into CSAREPGTSGYNEQFF.

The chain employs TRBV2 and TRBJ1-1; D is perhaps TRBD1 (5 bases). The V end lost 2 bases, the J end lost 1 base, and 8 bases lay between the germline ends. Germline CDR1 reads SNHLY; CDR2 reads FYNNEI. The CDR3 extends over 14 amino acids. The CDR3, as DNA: TGTGCCAGCAGTGAATTTGGGGGGAACACTGAAGCTTTCTTT. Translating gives CASSEFGGNTEAFF. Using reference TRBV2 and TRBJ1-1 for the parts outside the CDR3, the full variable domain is EPEVTQTPSHQVTQMGQEVILRCVPISNHLYFYWYRQILGQKVEFLVSFYNNEISEKSEIFDDQFSVERPDGSNFTLKIRSTKLEDSAMYFCASSEFGGNTEAFFGQGTRLTVV.

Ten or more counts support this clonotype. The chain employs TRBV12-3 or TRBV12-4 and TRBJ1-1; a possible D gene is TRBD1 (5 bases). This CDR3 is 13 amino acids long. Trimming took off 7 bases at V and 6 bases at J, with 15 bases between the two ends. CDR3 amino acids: CASIKGPGSEAFF. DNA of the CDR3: TGTGCCAGCATCAAGGGCCCAGGGTCTGAAGCTTTCTTT.

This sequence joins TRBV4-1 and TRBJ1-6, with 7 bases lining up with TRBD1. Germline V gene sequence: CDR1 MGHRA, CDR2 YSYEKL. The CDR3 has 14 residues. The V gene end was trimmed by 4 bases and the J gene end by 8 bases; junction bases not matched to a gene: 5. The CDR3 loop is CASSRTGEDSPLHF. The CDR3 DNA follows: TGCGCCAGCAGCCGAACAGGGGAGGATTCACCCCTCCACTTT.

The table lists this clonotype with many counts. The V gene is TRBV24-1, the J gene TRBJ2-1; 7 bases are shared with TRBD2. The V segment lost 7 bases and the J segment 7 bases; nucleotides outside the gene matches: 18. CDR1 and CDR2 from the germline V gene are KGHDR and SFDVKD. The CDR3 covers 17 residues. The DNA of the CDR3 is TGTGCCACCAGCCGGGGGTCTAGCGGCCCTGAGGGGAATGAGCAGTTCTTC. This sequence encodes CATSRGSSGPEGNEQFF.

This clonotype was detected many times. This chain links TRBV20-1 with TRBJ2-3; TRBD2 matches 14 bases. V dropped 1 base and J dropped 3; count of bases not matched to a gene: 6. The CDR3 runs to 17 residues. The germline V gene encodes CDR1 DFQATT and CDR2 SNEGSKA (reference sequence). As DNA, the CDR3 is TGCAGTGCTAGAGGAGAAGGGACTAGCGGGAGTACAGATACGCAGTATTTT. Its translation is CSARGEGTSGSTDTQYF.

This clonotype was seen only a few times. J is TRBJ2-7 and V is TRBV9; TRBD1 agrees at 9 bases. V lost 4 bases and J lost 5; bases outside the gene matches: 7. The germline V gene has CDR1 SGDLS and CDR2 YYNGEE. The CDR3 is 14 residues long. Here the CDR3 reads CASSFGTGSHEQYF. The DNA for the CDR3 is TGTGCCAGCAGCTTCGGGACAGGGTCCCACGAGCAGTACTTC.

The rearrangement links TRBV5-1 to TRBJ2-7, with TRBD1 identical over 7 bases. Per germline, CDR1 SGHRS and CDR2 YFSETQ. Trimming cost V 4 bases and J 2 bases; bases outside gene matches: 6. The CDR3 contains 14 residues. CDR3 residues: CASSKGTATYEQYF. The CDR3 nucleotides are TGCGCCAGCAGCAAAGGGACAGCTACCTACGAGCAGTACTTC.

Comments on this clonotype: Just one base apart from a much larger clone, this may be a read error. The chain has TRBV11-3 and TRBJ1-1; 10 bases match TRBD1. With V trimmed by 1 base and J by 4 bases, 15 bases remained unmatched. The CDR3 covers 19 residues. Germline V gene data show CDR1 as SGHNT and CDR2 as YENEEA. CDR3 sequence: CASSLVRDRGLPWGTEAFF. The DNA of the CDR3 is TGTGCCAGCAGCTTAGTCCGGGACAGGGGACTTCCCTGGGGCACTGAAGCTTTCTTT.

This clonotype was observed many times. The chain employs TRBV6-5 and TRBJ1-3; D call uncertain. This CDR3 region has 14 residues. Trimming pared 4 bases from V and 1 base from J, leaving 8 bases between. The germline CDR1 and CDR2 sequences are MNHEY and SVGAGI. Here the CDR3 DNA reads TGTGCCAGCAGTTCTAGAGTATCTGGAAACACCATATATTTT. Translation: CASSSRVSGNTIYF.

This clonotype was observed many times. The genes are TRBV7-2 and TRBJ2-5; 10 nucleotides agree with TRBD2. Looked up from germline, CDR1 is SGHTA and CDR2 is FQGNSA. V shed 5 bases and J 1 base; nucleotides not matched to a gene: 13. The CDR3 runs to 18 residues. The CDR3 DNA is TGTGCCAGCAGCCTTAGAGTTCTAGCGGGGGCCCCCCAAGAGACCCAGTACTTC. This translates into CASSLRVLAGAPQETQYF. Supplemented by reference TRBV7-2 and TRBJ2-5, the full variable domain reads GAGVSQSPSNKVTEKGKDVELRCDPISGHTALYWYRQSLGQGLEFLIYFQGNSAPDKSGLPSDRFSAERTGGSVSTLTIQRTQQEDSAVYLCASSLRVLAGAPQETQYFGPGTRLLVL.

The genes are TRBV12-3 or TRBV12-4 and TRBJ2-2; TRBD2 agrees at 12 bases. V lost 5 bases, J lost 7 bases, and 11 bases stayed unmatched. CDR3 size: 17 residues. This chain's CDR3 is CASSGRTSGTKYGELFF. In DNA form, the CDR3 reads TGTGCCAGCAGTGGTCGGACTAGCGGGACAAAGTACGGGGAGCTGTTTTTT.

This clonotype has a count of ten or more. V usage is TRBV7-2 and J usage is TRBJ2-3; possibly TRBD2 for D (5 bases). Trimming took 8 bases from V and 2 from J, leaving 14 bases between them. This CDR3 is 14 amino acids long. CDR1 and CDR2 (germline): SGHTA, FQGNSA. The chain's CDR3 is CASRITRITDTQYF. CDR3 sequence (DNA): TGTGCCAGCCGCATAACTAGAATCACAGATACGCAGTATTTT.